A single sample is the source of the 13 T cell receptor beta chains below, sequenced in a study of T cells in Graves' hyperthyroidism and ophthalmopathy. The investigators amplified TCR beta CDR3 regions from RNA transcripts. A first-round RT-PCR of the TCR CDR3 used the HTBI primer set. MiXCR, run by TCRdb on the multiplex PCR reads, gives a single entry per CDR3 protein. The sample includes 640,000 or so distinct CDR3 sequences, 12% to 15% seen only once; the top ten take over 6%. Material: blood. The source is a young woman with Graves' ophthalmopathy.

The rearrangement links TRBV9 to TRBJ2-7; 9 bases fit TRBD2. The V gene end was trimmed by 0 bases and the J gene end by 5 bases; junction bases not matched to a gene: 15. The CDR3 sequence is 18 residues long. Germline V gene sequence: CDR1 SGDLS, CDR2 YYNGEE. CDR3 nucleotide sequence: TGTGCCAGCAGCGTAGGTTTAGCGGGAGAAGTTACAGTCAACGAGCAGTACTTC. Translated: CASSVGLAGEVTVNEQYF.

This clonotype was detected ten times or more. The germline gene is not matched at one end of the junction; a read error may be the cause. The chain employs TRBV6-1 and TRBJ2-1; D unresolved. The CDR3 contains 15 residues. Germline CDR1 MNHNS, CDR2 SASEGT. This CDR3 reads CASSEGRDAAYEQFF. CDR3 nucleotide sequence: TGTGCCAGCAGCGAAGGAAGGGATGCGGCTTATGAGCAGTTCTTC.

Ten or more counts support this clonotype. The chain uses TRBV18 and TRBJ2-5; 10 positions match TRBD1. V trimming: 1 base; J trimming: 4 bases; junction bases outside the gene matches: 3. In germline, CDR1 is KGHSH, CDR2 LQKENI. CDR3 length: 15 amino acids. CDR3 in DNA: TGTGCCAGCTCACCACTTGACAGGGGGCGAGAGACCCAGTACTTC. This codes for CASSPLDRGRETQYF.

The table lists this clonotype with a few counts. The V and J genes are TRBV25-1 and TRBJ2-7, with a tentative D call TRBD1 (5 bases). Trimming pared 5 bases from V and 6 bases from J, leaving 32 bases between. The CDR3 extends over 19 amino acids. Germline V CDR1 and CDR2: MGHDK, SYGVNS. This CDR3 reads CASSSNGEKGNLFRLEQYF. Here the CDR3 DNA reads TGTGCCAGCAGTTCTAACGGAGAGAAGGGGAATTTATTCCGTCTCGAGCAGTACTTC.

This clonotype was seen many times. This chain connects TRBV24-1 to TRBJ1-2; TRBD1 matches at 9 bases. CDR1 and CDR2 (germline): KGHDR, SFDVKD. The J segment lost 8 bases and the V segment lost 5 bases, leaving 5 bases of the junction unmatched. This CDR3 has 13 amino acids. The CDR3 region is CATSGGTGYGYTF. CDR3 nucleotide sequence: TGTGCCACCAGTGGGGGGACAGGGTACGGCTACACCTTC.

This clonotype occurred many times. CDR3 coding DNA: TGCAGTGCTCAAAGTCGGCCTAGCGGGAGGGCCTTGTCCTACGAGCAGTACTTC. This encodes CSAQSRPSGRALSYEQYF. This chain joins TRBV20-1 and TRBJ2-7, with 12 bases aligning to TRBD2. The trim removed 5 bases at V and 1 base at J, leaving 15 bases unmatched. There are 18 residues in the CDR3. Germline assignment: CDR1 DFQATT and CDR2 SNEGSKA (reference sequence).

A few counts support this clonotype. This rearrangement joins TRBV27 to TRBJ2-1; TRBD2 matches at 8 bases. Per the germline V gene, CDR1 is MNHEY and CDR2 is SMNVEV (reference sequence). The V gene end was trimmed by 1 base and the J gene end by 5 bases; junction bases not matched to a gene: 4. The CDR3 is 15 residues long. Here the CDR3 reads CASSLYREGHNEQFF. CDR3 coding DNA: TGTGCCAGCAGTTTATATCGGGAGGGCCACAATGAGCAGTTCTTC.

This clonotype has a count of ten or more. This chain joins TRBV20-1 and TRBJ2-1, with 9 positions matching TRBD2. The CDR3 runs 15 residues. V shed 3 bases and J 6 bases; nucleotides not matched to a gene: 9. The germline gives CDR1 DFQATT, CDR2 SNEGSKA (reference sequence). The CDR3 region is CSASSWREGPNEQFF. The CDR3 nucleotides read TGCAGTGCTAGTAGTTGGCGGGAGGGCCCCAATGAGCAGTTCTTC.

Ten or more counts support this clonotype. The genes are TRBV2 and TRBJ2-7; 12 nucleotides align to TRBD2. This CDR3 region has 17 residues. J was trimmed by 1 base and V by 7 bases; bases with no gene match: 11. Germline V gene lookup returns CDR1 SNHLY and CDR2 FYNNEI. The CDR3 coding sequence is TGTGCCAGCATCGCCTCCTTGACTAGCGGGAGATCCTACGAGCAGTACTTC. Protein: CASIASLTSGRSYEQYF.

This clonotype has just a few counts. The chain is built from TRBV19 and TRBJ1-5; D is uncertain. CDR1 LNHDA and CDR2 SQIVND come from the germline V gene (reference sequence). V was shortened by 5 bases and J by 2 bases, with 13 bases between the two germline ends. This CDR3 has 15 residues. Written as DNA, the CDR3 is TGTGCCAGTAGTGTCATGGAGGAGGGCAATCAGCCCCAGCATTTT. Translating it yields CASSVMEEGNQPQHF.

V and J are TRBV12-3 or TRBV12-4 and TRBJ1-2; maybe TRBD1 (5 bases). The CDR3 has 16 residues. V gave up 2 bases and J gave up 3 bases, with 16 bases separating them. The CDR3: CASSLPLAGFYYGYTF. For the CDR3, the DNA is TGTGCCAGCAGTTTACCATTGGCAGGGTTTTACTATGGCTACACCTTC.

This rearrangement joins TRBV5-1 to TRBJ2-1; perhaps TRBD2 as D (6 bases). CDR1 SGHRS and CDR2 YFSETQ come from the germline V gene. The length of the CDR3 is 18 residues. The V end was cut by 3 bases, the J end by 1 base, with 20 bases between. CDR3 in DNA: TGCGCCAGCAGCTCCCGACTAGTCGGGGGTGCGTCCTACAATGAGCAGTTCTTC. This gives the protein CASSSRLVGGASYNEQFF. Using reference TRBV5-1 and TRBJ2-1 for the parts outside the CDR3, the full variable domain is KAGVTQTPRYLIKTRGQQVTLSCSPISGHRSVSWYQQTPGQGLQFLFEYFSETQRNKGNFPGRFSGRQFSNSRSEMNVSTLELGDSALYLCASSSRLVGGASYNEQFFGPGTRLTVL.

This clonotype was counted at least ten times. V gene TRBV7-9 combines with J gene TRBJ2-1; D might be TRBD2 (5 bases). The V end lost 0 bases, the J end lost 14 bases, and 17 bases lay between the germline ends. Germline CDR1 reads SEHNR; CDR2 reads FQNEAQ (reference sequence). The CDR3 has 14 amino acids. CDR3 DNA: TGTGCCAGCAGCTTAGCGGTAAGCGGAGGCCAGAAGTTCTTC. It is translated as CASSLAVSGGQKFF.